These 18 T cell receptor beta chains originate from one sample sequenced in a study of early T cells in non-severe SARS-CoV-2 infection (dated by TCRdb to about 2021). The receptor library was made with 5' RACE. TCRdb names NextSeq 500 as the instrument used. TCRdb reworked the public reads: Q25 trimming with fastp, MiXCR clone assembly, productive beta chains retained. Every distinct CDR3 protein forms one entry, paired with its most common genes and DNA. The sample yields approximately 89,000 distinct CDR3 sequences; over 12% were counted once. About 3% of the sample belongs to the ten largest clones. Sequences were obtained from whole blood. The source of these receptors is an adult who was a healthcare worker with PCR-confirmed SARS-CoV-2 infection or an uninfected control (not recorded which).

This clonotype was counted only a few times. The V and J genes are TRBV3-1 and TRBJ2-1, with D perhaps TRBD2 (6 bases). Germline-derived CDR1 and CDR2 are LGHDT and YNNKEL (reference sequence). The CDR3 has 15 amino acids. The V end lost 5 bases, the J end lost 5 bases, and 16 bases lay between the germline ends. This CDR3 is CASSNHGTANNEQFF. The DNA of the CDR3 is TGTGCCAGCAGCAACCACGGGACTGCCAACAATGAGCAGTTCTTC.

V and J are TRBV30 and TRBJ2-7; tentative D call: TRBD2 (5 bases). Germline CDR1 reads GTSNPN; CDR2 reads SVGIG (reference sequence). There are 14 residues in the CDR3. V was trimmed by 0 bases and J by 6 bases, leaving 15 bases between them. CDR3 in DNA: TGTGCCTGGAGTGTGCGGTCCGGGATAAGCGAGCAGTACTTC. Translated, it gives CAWSVRSGISEQYF.

This clonotype was observed a few times. The V and J genes are TRBV7-9 and TRBJ2-5; 9 nucleotides align to TRBD1. V lost 3 bases, J lost 3 bases, and 2 bases stayed unmatched. This CDR3 comprises 14 residues. CDR1 is SEHNR and CDR2 is FQNEAQ in the germline V gene (reference sequence). This CDR3 is CASSFGQGKETQYF. The DNA of the CDR3 is TGTGCCAGCAGCTTTGGACAGGGGAAAGAGACCCAGTACTTC.

This clonotype showed up just a few times. The chain is built from TRBV29-1 and TRBJ2-7, with 14 bases identical to TRBD2. The V gene end was trimmed by 6 bases and the J gene end by 2 bases; junction bases not matched to a gene: 6. Germline V gene data show CDR1 as SQVTM and CDR2 as ANQGSEA. CDR3 length: 15 residues. The CDR3 region has the DNA TGCAGCGTCGGGACTAGCGGGAGTTCCGCCTACGAGCAGTACTTC. This gives the protein CSVGTSGSSAYEQYF.

This clonotype was seen a few times. The V call is TRBV6-6, the J call TRBJ1-2; 8 nucleotides align to TRBD1. The CDR3 is 15 amino acids. Germline values: CDR1 MNHNY, CDR2 SVGAGI (reference sequence). J gave up 4 bases and V 6 bases, and 10 bases lay outside the gene matches. The CDR3 reads CASSLAGGVGYGYTF. In DNA form, the CDR3 reads TGTGCCAGCAGCCTGGCAGGGGGCGTAGGCTATGGCTACACCTTC.

The V call is TRBV14, the J call TRBJ2-1; D is ambiguous. The V gene's germline CDR1 is SGHDN and CDR2 FVKESK. The V end was cut by 1 base, the J end by 4 bases, with 14 bases between. The CDR3 is 16 amino acids. The CDR3 coding sequence is TGTGCCAGCAGCCAAGGGGATCAACACCTTTACAATGAGCAGTTCTTC. Translation: CASSQGDQHLYNEQFF. The entire variable domain, with the rest obtained from reference TRBV14 and TRBJ2-1, is as follows: EAGVTQFPSHSVIEKGQTVTLRCDPISGHDNLYWYRRVMGKEIKFLLHFVKESKQDESGMPNNRFLAERTGGTYSTLKVQPAELEDSGVYFCASSQGDQHLYNEQFFGPGTRLTVL.

This clonotype was detected only a few times. The chain combines TRBV7-2 with TRBJ1-5; 8 positions match TRBD1. CDR3 length: 16 residues. The germline V gene encodes CDR1 SGHTA and CDR2 FQGNSA. V dropped 2 bases and J dropped 3; count of bases not matched to a gene: 6. CDR3 nucleotides: TGTGCCAGCAGCTTAAGTTTCAGGGGGCTCAATCAGCCCCAGCATTTT. This translates into CASSLSFRGLNQPQHF.

In its sample, this clonotype was seen a few times. The chain employs TRBV10-3 and TRBJ2-3, with D perhaps TRBD2 (6 bases). Trimming took 4 bases from V and 1 from J, leaving 12 bases between them. Germline lookup yields CDR1 ENHRY and CDR2 SYGVKD. The CDR3 is made up of 15 amino acids. In DNA, the CDR3 is TGTGCCATCAGTGGAAGGGCTAGCGGCACAGATACGCAGTATTTT. It is translated as CAISGRASGTDTQYF.

In this sample, this clonotype turned up many times. The gene calls are TRBV29-1 and TRBJ2-2; TRBD2 might be the D (6 bases). The CDR3 is 12 amino acids. With 7 bases removed from V and 1 base from J, the gap between germline ends came to 7 bases. CDR1 is SQVTM and CDR2 is ANQGSEA in the germline V gene. DNA of the CDR3: TGCAGCGCGGGAGAGAACACCGGGGAGCTGTTTTTT. Translation gives CSAGENTGELFF.

A remark on this clonotype: This may arise from a read error, as a much more abundant clone is one base away. V and J are TRBV30 and TRBJ2-7; D is perhaps TRBD1 or TRBD2 (5 bases each). The CDR3 is 12 residues long. CDR1 is GTSNPN, CDR2 SVGIG, per germline (reference sequence). V was cut by 8 bases and J by 5 bases, with 16 bases left in between. In DNA form, the CDR3 reads TGTGCCCGGGGCCCCACTAGTAACGAGCAGTACTTC. Protein product: CARGPTSNEQYF.

The V and J genes are TRBV18 and TRBJ2-2, with 7 positions matching TRBD2. J lost 4 bases, V lost 6 bases, and 5 bases had no gene match. CDR1 is KGHSH, CDR2 LQKENI, per germline. CDR3 size: 14 residues. The CDR3 here is CASSTSGTTGELFF. The CDR3, as DNA: TGTGCCAGCTCGACCAGCGGGACCACCGGGGAGCTGTTTTTT.

Only one count was recorded for this clonotype. J is TRBJ2-1 and V is TRBV29-1; 7 bases align to TRBD2. With V trimmed by 7 bases and J by 5 bases, 8 bases remained unmatched. There are 13 residues in the CDR3. CDR1 and CDR2 from the germline V gene are SQVTM and ANQGSEA. As DNA, the CDR3 is TGCAGCGCCGTCCTAGCGGCGAACAATGAGCAGTTCTTC. Translating gives CSAVLAANNEQFF.

This clonotype was found many times. The J gene is TRBJ2-7, the V gene TRBV9; no definite D call. Trimming took 4 bases from V and 0 from J, leaving 8 bases between them. This CDR3 has 13 amino acids. Germline CDR1 reads SGDLS; CDR2 reads YYNGEE. The CDR3 spells CASSKPSSYEQYF. The CDR3 region has the DNA TGTGCCAGCAGCAAACCAAGCTCCTACGAGCAGTACTTC.

This clonotype was recorded many times. The chain joins TRBV6-1 to TRBJ1-3; D might be TRBD1 (5 bases). The CDR3 covers 14 residues. V lost 8 bases and J 0 bases, leaving 11 bases between the germline ends. Germline V gene data show CDR1 as MNHNS and CDR2 as SASEGT. In nucleotides, the CDR3 is TGTGCCAGCCAATCGGGGGGCTCTGGAAACACCATATATTTT. Amino acids: CASQSGGSGNTIYF.

The chain combines TRBV20-1 with TRBJ1-4, with no clear D. The CDR3 has 15 residues. The germline V and J ends were trimmed by 6 bases and 5 bases, with 19 bases remaining between them. Germline V gene data show CDR1 as DFQATT and CDR2 as SNEGSKA (reference sequence). Written as DNA, the CDR3 is TGCAGTGCCGGAAGGAGTACCGGCCTAAATGAAAAACTGTTTTTT. It codes for CSAGRSTGLNEKLFF.

This clonotype has only a few counts. V gene TRBV29-1 combines with J gene TRBJ1-2; D call uncertain. The CDR3 has 11 residues. Germline-derived CDR1 and CDR2 are SQVTM and ANQGSEA. V was shortened by 6 bases and J by 4 bases, with 9 bases between the two germline ends. This CDR3 is CSVGSGYGYTF. The CDR3 nucleotides read TGCAGCGTCGGTAGCGGCTATGGCTACACCTTC.

The CDR3, as DNA: TGTGCCAGCAGCTTAGGCCGGGGTGAGCAGTTCTTC. It translates to CASSLGRGEQFF. The V call is TRBV13, the J call TRBJ2-1, with D maybe TRBD2 (5 bases). The CDR3 consists of 12 residues. V lost 0 bases and J lost 9, with 6 bases in between. Germline V gene data show CDR1 as PRHDT and CDR2 as FYEKMQ (reference sequence).

This chain joins TRBV5-4 and TRBJ2-2, with D maybe TRBD2 (5 bases). CDR1 and CDR2 from the germline V gene are SGHNT and YYREEE (reference sequence). This CDR3 has 16 amino acids. Trimming took off 4 bases at V and 1 base at J, with 14 bases between the two ends. The CDR3 loop is CASSPRVGGNTGELFF. In DNA form, the CDR3 reads TGTGCCAGCAGCCCCCGGGTCGGAGGGAACACCGGGGAGCTGTTTTTT.